This TCR beta chain was identified in a study of blood T cell repertoires in COVID-19. Study background: Both acute and convalescent COVID-19 samples were obtained from the United States, Italy and Spain. PBMCs, B-cell-depleted T cells, or T cells were the source of the cDNA or gDNA that made up the material.

From germline, CDR1 is SGHTA and CDR2 FQGNSA. The CDR3 spans 15 residues. J lost 7 bases, V lost 5 bases, and 9 bases had no gene match. In the source study's methods: Reference gene primers were amplified, and this amplification served to estimate nucleated cell counts. Clones were sequenced by immunoSEQ multiplex PCR, and TCRdb holds only the in-frame ones, with some missing. The D gene and trimming were derived from the DNA, and the V and J assignments and clone size from that table. The sample has 150,000 to 200,000 clones; more than 75% are singletons. This TCR was sampled from a human donor in a cohort sampled during active COVID-19. The source material was peripheral blood. The chain links TRBV7-2 to TRBJ1-4; 8 bases match TRBD1. CDR3 loop: CASSPRTGGGEKLFF. DNA for the CDR3: TGTGCCAGCAGCCCTAGAACAGGGGGGGGTGAAAAACTGTTTTTT.